The next 12 T cell receptor beta chains were all read from a single sample in a study of T cells in Graves' hyperthyroidism and ophthalmopathy. Researchers took RNA transcripts and amplified the TCR beta CDR3 regions from them. During a first-round RT-PCR of the TCR CDR3, the HTBI primer set was used. One entry per CDR3 protein results from TCRdb running MiXCR on the multiplex PCR reads. Of around 430,000 distinct CDR3 sequences detected, about 16% appear once; the ten largest clones hold approximately 32%. Sequenced sample: blood. The receptors derive from a woman in her 30s with Graves' hyperthyroidism.

This clonotype appeared many times. V and J are TRBV7-6 and TRBJ2-5; 7 bases fit TRBD1. The V segment lost 1 base and the J segment 3 bases; nucleotides outside the gene matches: 5. The germline gives CDR1 SGHVS, CDR2 FNYEAQ. The CDR3 sequence is 15 residues long. CDR3 DNA sequence: TGTGCCAGCAGCTTAGGGACAGGTGCAGAAGAGACCCAGTACTTC. Protein: CASSLGTGAEETQYF.

This rearrangement joins TRBV5-1 to TRBJ1-2, with TRBD1 matching over 7 bases. This CDR3 has 15 amino acids. The germline gives CDR1 SGHRS, CDR2 YFSETQ. The ends lost 5 bases at V and 8 bases at J; junction bases unmatched: 15. CDR3 nucleotide sequence: TGCGCCAGCAGTCTCAACGGGATGACAGGGATCGGCTACACCTTC. Translating gives CASSLNGMTGIGYTF.

This chain connects TRBV3-1 to TRBJ2-1; D remains ambiguous. This CDR3 is built from 13 residues. V lost 1 base and J lost 12, with 13 bases in between. Germline-derived CDR1 and CDR2 are LGHDT and YNNKEL (reference sequence). CDR3 in amino acids: CASSQGVGQRQFF. The CDR3 region has the DNA TGTGCCAGCAGCCAAGGGGTAGGTCAGCGGCAGTTCTTC.

This clonotype occurred a few times. The chain carries TRBV19 and TRBJ1-1; D is ambiguous. The V end lost 5 bases, the J end lost 6 bases, and 16 bases lay between the germline ends. The CDR3 is 14 amino acids. The V gene's germline CDR1 is LNHDA and CDR2 SQIVND (reference sequence). The CDR3 coding sequence is TGTGCCAGTAGTGCATTTCGGACGGCCCCTGAAGCTTTCTTT. The encoded protein is CASSAFRTAPEAFF.

CDR3 sequence (DNA): TGTGCCAGCAGTTACTCTGGACAGGGGGGCAATCAGCCCCAGCATTTT. As protein: CASSYSGQGGNQPQHF. The chain has TRBV6-5 and TRBJ1-5, with 10 positions matching TRBD1. V lost 0 bases and J lost 2; bases outside the gene matches: 1. Germline values: CDR1 MNHEY, CDR2 SVGAGI. This CDR3 is built from 16 residues.

A few counts support this clonotype. This chain joins TRBV20-1 and TRBJ2-2; D is uncertain. Trimming cost V 0 bases and J 4 bases, with 12 bases left between them. CDR3 length: 15 amino acids. The germline gives CDR1 DFQATT, CDR2 SNEGSKA (reference sequence). CDR3 sequence reads: CSARDGSKPTGELFF. CDR3 in DNA: TGCAGTGCTAGAGACGGGTCTAAACCCACCGGGGAGCTGTTTTTT.

This clonotype was detected only a few times. The rearrangement links TRBV6-1 to TRBJ2-2; no reliable D call. V lost 8 bases and J lost 7, with 11 bases in between. This CDR3 is built from 12 residues. Germline CDR1 MNHNS, CDR2 SASEGT. The chain's CDR3 is CASRVGVGELFF. The CDR3 DNA sequence: TGTGCCAGCCGGGTTGGGGTCGGGGAGCTGTTTTTT.

This clonotype was found once. The V call is TRBV2, the J call TRBJ1-4; D may be TRBD1 (6 bases). Germline lookup yields CDR1 SNHLY and CDR2 FYNNEI. The CDR3 length is 16 residues. Trimming removed 3 bases from V and 4 bases from J, with 15 bases in between. The CDR3 DNA is TGTGCCAGCAGTGAGGGACTTGGACAGTATAATGAAAAACTGTTTTTT. This gives the protein CASSEGLGQYNEKLFF.

This clonotype was recorded a few times. The CDR3 loop reads CASILEGRNQPQHF. The CDR3 nucleotides are TGTGCCAGCATTCTTGAAGGGCGCAATCAGCCCCAGCATTTT. The chain joins TRBV28 to TRBJ1-5; D unresolved. V was shortened by 7 bases and J by 2 bases, with 12 bases between the two germline ends. The germline gives CDR1 MDHEN, CDR2 SYDVKM. The CDR3 extends over 14 amino acids.

This clonotype has a count of ten or more. The rearrangement links TRBV20-1 to TRBJ2-7; 8 nucleotides line up with TRBD2. V lost 6 bases, J lost 5 bases, and 6 bases stayed unmatched. From germline, CDR1 is DFQATT and CDR2 SNEGSKA (reference sequence). CDR3 length equals 12 residues. CDR3 bases: TGCAGTGCCGAGCGGGAGAACAACGAGCAGTACTTC. Amino acid sequence: CSAERENNEQYF.

Ten or more counts support this clonotype. This sequence joins TRBV24-1 and TRBJ1-5; D may be TRBD1 (5 bases). Germline V gives CDR1 KGHDR, CDR2 SFDVKD. Deletions cut 5 bases from V and 3 bases from J, with 16 bases between. This CDR3 contains 16 residues. CDR3 loop: CATSAAGKDLNQPQHF. In DNA, the CDR3 is TGTGCCACCAGTGCGGCAGGGAAGGATCTCAATCAGCCCCAGCATTTT.

The chain employs TRBV4-1 and TRBJ2-5; the match to TRBD1 covers 9 bases. CDR1 and CDR2 (germline): MGHRA, YSYEKL. The trim removed 2 bases at V and 5 bases at J, leaving 12 bases unmatched. The CDR3 has 17 amino acids. The CDR3 region is CASSQKQGARSWETQYF. The CDR3 nucleotides are TGCGCCAGCAGCCAAAAACAGGGGGCTCGTTCGTGGGAGACCCAGTACTTC.